The subject of this entry is one TCR beta chain. This receptor's antigen is unknown. The CDR3 does not end in the conserved phenylalanine or tryptophan, so this is likely a read error. Between the V and J ends, shortened by 4 bases and 6 bases respectively, the junction contains 5 bases. The CDR3 comprises 11 residues, both ends counted. The kept DNA is CDR3 alone, 33 bases in frame from the first base. In the germline V gene, CDR1 corresponds to WSHSY and CDR2 to SAAADI. Expansion of CD8+CD57+ cells had been shown by flow cytometry in the patients chosen for sequencing. Severe acquired aplastic anemia was diagnosed in all patients according to International Study of Aplastic Anemia and Agranulocytosis and Camitta criteria. No patient had received any therapy when blood was sampled. In the study, sorted CD4+ and CD8+ blood T cells from patients with severe aplastic anemia and from healthy subjects underwent deep sequencing of TCR repertoires. Patients were enrolled under clinicaltrials.gov protocols 00001620, 01623167, 00001397, 00071045, 00081523 and 00961064 in the USA. Ficoll-Paque density gradient centrifugation was used to isolate peripheral blood mononuclear cells. CD4+ and CD8+ T cells were sorted by FACS or magnetic beads before DNA extraction.

This sample was taken from a study of CD8+CD57+ T cells in acquired aplastic anemia (dated by TCRdb to about 2018). About the investigation overall: On average, sorted CD4+ and CD8+ cells yielded around 3.4 ug of extracted DNA, with a range of roughly 0.18 to 30 ug. CD8+CD57+ expansion was defined as a frequency above the mean frequency observed in healthy subjects.

Profiling of TCR beta VDJ combinations and CDR3 sequences used genomic DNA as the template. An Illumina HiSeq 2000 was used for TCR repertoire sequencing. For the original study's pipeline: TRBV/TRBJ rearrangement plots, CDR3 size and DJ length profiles, and Simpson's diversity index were used to assess repertoires. The immunodominant clone was defined as the most abundant DNA sequence in deep sequencing data. CDR3 amino acid sequences were checked for sharing between subjects and were compared against published repertoires and the VDJdb database. The raw public data were reprocessed by TCRdb itself: fastp quality trimming at Q25, MiXCR clonotype calling, in-frame beta chains only. Each CDR3 protein gets just one entry, which takes the most common genes and DNA from the rows behind it. Here the V and J calls rest on TCRdb's processing, not on the authors' analysis. In this sample the table shows under 200,000 distinct CDR3 sequences, 45% to 55% of which occur a single time. About 31% of the sample goes to the ten largest clones.

The research as a whole found: Between patients and healthy controls, no significant difference in CD8+ Simpson's diversity was found (P=0.060). Around 28 CD8+ CDR3 sequences were found to be shared between patients and controls, but these sequences appeared to be highly expressed in patients and within the immunodominant clones of the patients.

Sample: sorted CD4+, CD8+, or CD8+CD57+ T cells (not recorded which) from PBMCs. This chain is built from TRBV10-2 and TRBJ2-3; the D gene cannot be named for sure. The clonotype originates from a human donor with aplastic anemia. The DNA reads TGCGCCAGCAGTGTTCAGGATACGCAGTATTCT. It codes for CASSVQDTQYS.